These 32 T cell receptor beta chains were all obtained from the same sample, sequenced in a study of CD8+ T cells in alopecia areata. Extraction of RNA preceded its reverse transcription into cDNA, which served as the sequencing template. The protocol was immunoSEQ multiplex PCR, while the TCRdb copy is restricted to in-frame clones and leaves out a portion. The data hold about 180,000 clones, with 67% observed a single time. The sample in question was CD8+ T cells sorted from blood, obtained at week 0. These receptors were collected from a human donor with alopecia areata.

This chain uses TRBV25-1 with TRBJ1-1; the match to TRBD1 covers 10 bases. Germline loops: CDR1 MGHDK, CDR2 SYGVNS. The CDR3 covers 14 residues. Trimming cost V 4 bases and J 3 bases; bases outside gene matches: 2. CDR3 protein: CASSGDRGDTEAFF. The CDR3 DNA reads as TGTGCCAGCAGTGGGGACAGGGGAGACACTGAAGCTTTCTTT.

V gene TRBV29-1 combines with J gene TRBJ2-6; TRBD1 might be the D (5 bases). This CDR3 region has 14 residues. CDR1 SQVTM and CDR2 ANQGSEA come from the germline V gene. V was pared by 4 bases and J by 0 bases, with 7 bases between. CDR3 region: CSVGQTSGANVLTF. In nucleotides, the CDR3 is TGCAGCGTTGGACAGACCTCTGGGGCCAACGTCCTGACTTTC.

The V call is TRBV7-8, the J call TRBJ2-7; TRBD2 agrees at 13 bases. The CDR3 runs to 16 residues. Germline CDR1 SGHVS, CDR2 FQNEAQ. V shed 5 bases, J shed 6 bases, and the junction held 10 bases outside the gene matches. CDR3 region: CASSRGLAGARGEQYF. The CDR3 bases are TGTGCCAGCAGCAGAGGACTAGCGGGGGCCAGGGGCGAGCAGTACTTC.

This chain connects TRBV5-1 to TRBJ1-2; a possible D gene is TRBD1 (5 bases). The germline CDR1 and CDR2 sequences are SGHRS and YFSETQ. The germline V and J ends were trimmed by 2 bases and 8 bases, with 10 bases remaining between them. The CDR3 extends over 12 amino acids. The CDR3 region is CASSFGTGGYTF. The CDR3 coding sequence is TGCGCCAGCAGCTTCGGGACGGGCGGCTACACCTTC.

This clone was detected a few times. J is TRBJ1-6 and V is TRBV13; a possible D gene is TRBD1 (6 bases). V was shortened by 0 bases and J by 7 bases, with 10 bases between the two germline ends. Germline assignment: CDR1 PRHDT and CDR2 FYEKMQ (reference sequence). The CDR3 spans 15 residues. DNA of the CDR3: TGTGCCAGCAGCTTAGGTGACAGGCCGAATTCACCCCTCCACTTT. It codes for CASSLGDRPNSPLHF.

This clone was observed a handful of times. In the same sample, other DNA sequences code for this CDR3. The chain uses TRBV30 and TRBJ2-7; TRBD1 agrees at 8 bases. This CDR3 comprises 14 residues. Germline-derived CDR1 and CDR2 are GTSNPN and SVGIG (reference sequence). J gave up 2 bases and V 0 bases, and 3 bases lay outside the gene matches. The CDR3 here is CAWSVGQGAYEQYF. DNA of the CDR3: TGTGCCTGGAGTGTAGGACAGGGTGCCTACGAGCAGTACTTC.

The chain joins TRBV19 to TRBJ2-1; 8 bases are a match to TRBD1. The trim removed 1 base at V and 7 bases at J, leaving 6 bases unmatched. Germline-derived CDR1 and CDR2 are LNHDA and SQIVND (reference sequence). This CDR3 region has 15 residues. The chain's CDR3 is CASSIGQGFGNEQFF. The DNA of the CDR3 is TGTGCCAGTAGTATAGGACAGGGGTTTGGGAATGAGCAGTTCTTC.

The gene calls are TRBV2 and TRBJ1-1; tentative D call: TRBD1 (5 bases). V gave up 5 bases and J gave up 0 bases, with 7 bases separating them. The CDR3 runs to 13 residues. CDR1 and CDR2 (germline): SNHLY, FYNNEI. The CDR3 DNA is TGTGCCAGCAGTTTGACAGTGAACACTGAAGCTTTCTTT. It specifies CASSLTVNTEAFF. Supplemented by reference TRBV2 and TRBJ1-1, the full variable domain reads EPEVTQTPSHQVTQMGQEVILRCVPISNHLYFYWYRQILGQKVEFLVSFYNNEISEKSEIFDDQFSVERPDGSNFTLKIRSTKLEDSAMYFCASSLTVNTEAFFGQGTRLTVV.

The chain has TRBV19 and TRBJ1-2, with a tentative D call TRBD1 (6 bases). CDR1 is LNHDA, CDR2 SQIVND, per germline (reference sequence). The CDR3 contains 13 residues. The V end lost 8 bases, the J end lost 6 bases, and 16 bases lay between the germline ends. Here the CDR3 DNA reads TGTGCCAGTTCCCCAGGGGCACAGGATGGCTACACCTTC. Translation gives CASSPGAQDGYTF.

This chain connects TRBV5-5 to TRBJ2-5, with 7 bases identical to TRBD2. Germline CDR1 and CDR2: SGHKS and YYEKEE (reference sequence). Losses at the gene ends were 2 bases for V and 2 bases for J; bases not matched to a gene: 6. The CDR3 is 15 residues long. The CDR3, as DNA: TGTGCCAGCAGCTTCTCTGGTAGCGGGCAAGAGACCCAGTACTTC. Protein: CASSFSGSGQETQYF. Variable domain in full (rest from reference TRBV5-5 and TRBJ2-5): DAGVTQSPTHLIKTRGQQVTLRCSPISGHKSVSWYQQVLGQGPQFIFQYYEKEERGRGNFPDRFSARQFPNYSSELNVNALLLGDSALYLCASSFSGSGQETQYFGPGTRLLVL.

Concerning this clone: The germline gene is not matched at one end of the junction; a read error may be the cause. The genes are TRBV4-3 and TRBJ2-5; 8 bases map to TRBD1. Looked up from germline, CDR1 is LGHNA and CDR2 is YSLEER. The CDR3 has 14 residues. In DNA form, the CDR3 reads TGCGCCAGCAGTCAAGACAGGGGATGGGAGACCCAGTACTTC. The encoded protein is CASSQDRGWETQYF.

This clone was detected only a few times. V usage is TRBV29-1 and J usage is TRBJ2-7; D remains ambiguous. Germline V gives CDR1 SQVTM, CDR2 ANQGSEA. With 4 bases removed from V and 2 bases from J, the gap between germline ends came to 21 bases. The length of the CDR3 is 16 residues. The CDR3 nucleotides are TGCAGCGTTGTAGCCCCCATCAACCTGGGGACCTACGAGCAGTACTTC. Translated: CSVVAPINLGTYEQYF.

V and J are TRBV7-9 and TRBJ1-1; the D is unclear. Trimming shortened V by 2 bases and J by 0 bases, and 1 base separated the two germline ends. The CDR3 consists of 12 residues. Looked up from germline, CDR1 is SEHNR and CDR2 is FQNEAQ (reference sequence). The CDR3 DNA is TGTGCCAGCAGCTTACTGAACACTGAAGCTTTCTTT. This codes for CASSLLNTEAFF.

This clone occurred a few times. This chain links TRBV30 with TRBJ2-5, with TRBD2 matching over 7 bases. The CDR3 covers 14 residues. Germline values: CDR1 GTSNPN, CDR2 SVGIG (reference sequence). Germline trimming cut 0 bases from V and 5 bases from J; bases unmatched to any gene: 6. The chain's CDR3 is CAWSVGRGLETQYF. In DNA form, the CDR3 reads TGTGCCTGGAGTGTAGGGAGGGGCCTGGAGACCCAGTACTTC.

This clone showed up just once. CDR3 in amino acids: CASKDLNEKLFF. In nucleotides, the CDR3 is TGTGCCAGCAAGGACCTAAATGAAAAACTGTTTTTT. The rearrangement uses TRBV2 and TRBJ1-4; D remains unclear. The CDR3 consists of 12 residues. In germline, CDR1 is SNHLY, CDR2 FYNNEI. The ends were cut back, 7 bases at V and 5 bases at J, with 8 bases in the middle.

Remarks on this clone: At one boundary the junction diverges from the germline segment, which might be a read error. This sequence joins TRBV6-5 and TRBJ2-7, with TRBD1 matching 7 bases. Germline-derived CDR1 and CDR2 are MNHEY and SVGAGI. The CDR3 loop spans 12 amino acids. The CDR3 coding sequence is TGTGCCATCAGTGACAGGGAATACGAGCAGTACTTC. Its protein is CAISDREYEQYF.

This clone was detected once. V is TRBV29-1 and J is TRBJ2-7; maybe TRBD2 (6 bases). Germline CDR1 SQVTM, CDR2 ANQGSEA. This CDR3 spans 14 amino acids. V was shortened by 5 bases and J by 4 bases, with 18 bases between the two germline ends. The CDR3 sequence: CSVPSGSRGYEQYF. The CDR3 nucleotides are TGCAGCGTTCCCTCGGGGTCGCGGGGATACGAGCAGTACTTC.

This clone came up a few times. The chain couples TRBV29-1 to TRBJ1-2; 9 nucleotides align to TRBD1. Germline trimming cut 5 bases from V and 8 bases from J; bases unmatched to any gene: 3. The CDR3 runs to 11 residues. The V gene's germline CDR1 is SQVTM and CDR2 ANQGSEA. CDR3 DNA sequence: TGCAGCGTTCGGACAGGGGCGGGCTACACCTTC. This encodes CSVRTGAGYTF.

The chain joins TRBV30 to TRBJ2-2; the D is unclear. Trimming stripped 0 bases from V and 4 bases from J, with 6 bases between. Germline V lookup: CDR1 GTSNPN, CDR2 SVGIG (reference sequence). The CDR3 is 13 residues long. The CDR3 reads CAWSVGSTGELFF. The CDR3 DNA is TGTGCCTGGAGTGTTGGCAGCACCGGGGAGCTGTTTTTT.

The chain recombines TRBV30 with TRBJ2-7; D call uncertain. Between the trimmed V and J ends, which lost 5 bases and 2 bases, there was a span of 7 bases. This CDR3 has 11 amino acids. Germline CDR1 GTSNPN, CDR2 SVGIG (reference sequence). The DNA of the CDR3 is TGTGCCTGGGGGATAACCTACGAGCAGTACTTC. Its translation: CAWGITYEQYF.

This rearrangement joins TRBV7-2 to TRBJ2-1, with TRBD2 matching 8 bases. The CDR3 has 15 amino acids. Germline-derived CDR1 and CDR2 are SGHTA and FQGNSA. Trimming took 1 base from V and 2 from J; bases not matched to a gene: 1. The CDR3 DNA sequence: TGTGCCAGCAGCTTAGTCGGGGGGGCCTACAATGAGCAGTTCTTC. Encoded protein: CASSLVGGAYNEQFF.

This sequence joins TRBV30 and TRBJ2-2; D uncertain. CDR1 is GTSNPN and CDR2 is SVGIG in the germline V gene (reference sequence). This CDR3 is 14 amino acids long. V was shortened by 3 bases and J by 0 bases, with 8 bases between the two germline ends. CDR3 nucleotide sequence: TGTGCCTGGAGCCCCAGCGCGAACACCGGGGAGCTGTTTTTT. Its translation: CAWSPSANTGELFF.

The genes are TRBV7-9 and TRBJ2-1; D unclear. There are 11 residues in the CDR3. Per the germline V gene, CDR1 is SEHNR and CDR2 is FQNEAQ (reference sequence). V lost 8 bases, J lost 10 bases, and 12 bases lay in between. The CDR3 coding sequence is TGTGCCAGCGACCCGTTGGGGGAGCAGTTCTTC. It encodes CASDPLGEQFF. Full variable domain (rest looked up from reference TRBV7-9 and TRBJ2-1): DTGVSQNPRHKITKRGQNVTFRCDPISEHNRLYWYRQTLGQGPEFLTYFQNEAQLEKSRLLSDRFSAERPKGSFSTLEIQRTEQGDSAMYLCASDPLGEQFFGPGTRLTVL.

This chain links TRBV13 with TRBJ2-5; no clear D. Germline V gene data show CDR1 as PRHDT and CDR2 as FYEKMQ (reference sequence). V was cut by 4 bases and J by 1 base, with 10 bases left in between. The CDR3 has 14 amino acids. The chain's CDR3 is CASSSRLFQETQYF. The CDR3 DNA sequence: TGTGCCAGCAGCTCCAGACTTTTCCAAGAGACCCAGTACTTC.

Concerning this clone: This sample includes further DNA sequences coding for the same CDR3. This rearrangement joins TRBV30 to TRBJ2-5; no firm D call. The CDR3 runs to 10 residues. The ends were cut back, 2 bases at V and 3 bases at J, with 1 base in the middle. CDR1 GTSNPN and CDR2 SVGIG come from the germline V gene (reference sequence). CDR3 residues: CAWSKETQYF. The DNA for the CDR3 is TGTGCCTGGAGTAAAGAGACCCAGTACTTC.

This clone was counted a few times. V and J are TRBV7-9 and TRBJ2-3; tentative D call: TRBD2 (6 bases). CDR1 and CDR2 (germline): SEHNR, FQNEAQ (reference sequence). This CDR3 comprises 12 residues. Trimming removed 9 bases at V and 5 bases at J, with 12 bases between. CDR3 sequence: CASRPSVDTQYF. CDR3 DNA sequence: TGTGCCAGTCGACCTAGCGTAGATACGCAGTATTTT. Using reference TRBV7-9 and TRBJ2-3 for the parts outside the CDR3, the full variable domain is DTGVSQNPRHKITKRGQNVTFRCDPISEHNRLYWYRQTLGQGPEFLTYFQNEAQLEKSRLLSDRFSAERPKGSFSTLEIQRTEQGDSAMYLCASRPSVDTQYFGPGTRLTVL.

This clone was observed a few times. CDR3 loop: CASSFQGGGYTF. CDR3 nucleotides: TGCGCCAGCAGCTTCCAGGGGGGCGGCTACACCTTC. The chain recombines TRBV5-1 with TRBJ1-2; 7 bases agree with TRBD1. Germline V gene data show CDR1 as SGHRS and CDR2 as YFSETQ. Trimming took 2 bases from V and 8 from J; bases not matched to a gene: 3. The CDR3 is made up of 12 amino acids.

The chain recombines TRBV25-1 with TRBJ2-6; D unresolved. Germline CDR1 MGHDK, CDR2 SYGVNS. V gave up 4 bases and J gave up 7 bases, with 8 bases separating them. The CDR3 length is 13 residues. CDR3 coding DNA: TGTGCCAGCAGTGGGACCGCCGCCAACGTCCTGACTTTC. This encodes CASSGTAANVLTF.

This chain connects TRBV19 to TRBJ1-5, with 7 nucleotides matching TRBD1. Germline trimming cut 6 bases from V and 0 bases from J; bases unmatched to any gene: 5. In germline, CDR1 is LNHDA, CDR2 SQIVND (reference sequence). The CDR3 totals 15 residues. The CDR3 protein is CASRNRGHSNQPQHF. Written as DNA, the CDR3 is TGTGCCAGTAGAAACAGGGGCCATAGCAATCAGCCCCAGCATTTT.

The rearrangement links TRBV5-6 to TRBJ1-1; 7 bases line up with TRBD1. This CDR3 is built from 12 residues. Germline trimming cut 0 bases from V and 9 bases from J; bases unmatched to any gene: 2. Germline assignment: CDR1 SGHDT and CDR2 YYEEEE. CDR3 sequence: CASSLGGQQAFF. Written as DNA, the CDR3 is TGTGCCAGCAGCTTGGGGGGACAGCAAGCTTTCTTT.

The chain has TRBV29-1 and TRBJ1-1; D not certain. This CDR3 has 12 residues. Trimming shortened V by 5 bases and J by 8 bases, and 15 bases separated the two germline ends. CDR1 SQVTM and CDR2 ANQGSEA come from the germline V gene. The CDR3 here is CSVRGGSGEAFF. In DNA form, the CDR3 reads TGCAGCGTTCGCGGTGGCTCGGGGGAAGCTTTCTTT.

DNA of the CDR3: TGTGCCAGCAGCCACGCCACCCATTATAAGAACATGAACACTGAAGCTTTCTTT. Protein sequence: CASSHATHYKNMNTEAFF. The chain couples TRBV4-2 to TRBJ1-1; D is undetermined. This CDR3 has 18 residues. Germline V gives CDR1 LGHNA, CDR2 YNFKEQ. The V gene lost 3 bases and the J gene lost 0 bases, with 20 bases spanning the gap.